This passage covers 26 T cell receptor beta chains from one sample sequenced in a study of blood T cell repertoires in COVID-19. Data came from immunoSEQ multiplex PCR; TCRdb stores just in-frame clones and leaves some out. The sample lists around 470,000 clones, 80% to 95% occurring once. The sequenced material came from PBMCs or T cells enriched from blood (not recorded which). These receptors originate from a man aged 18 to 29 who had recovered from COVID-19.

The J gene is TRBJ2-7, the V gene TRBV6-1; 7 bases map to TRBD1. The CDR3 has 16 amino acids. Germline V gene data show CDR1 as MNHNS and CDR2 as SASEGT. The J segment lost 2 bases and the V segment lost 4 bases, leaving 11 bases of the junction unmatched. The CDR3 protein is CASSVAEDRITYEQYF. In DNA, the CDR3 is TGTGCCAGCAGTGTCGCCGAGGACAGGATAACCTACGAGCAGTACTTC.

The rearrangement uses TRBV30 and TRBJ2-1; 7 bases agree with TRBD1. The CDR3 is 14 residues long. Germline CDR1 and CDR2: GTSNPN and SVGIG (reference sequence). With V trimmed by 1 base and J by 2 bases, 2 bases remained unmatched. This chain's CDR3 is CAWSGQGAYNEQFF. In DNA form, the CDR3 reads TGTGCCTGGAGTGGGCAGGGGGCCTACAATGAGCAGTTCTTC.

CDR3 in amino acids: CASIRHANQPQHF. The DNA for the CDR3 is TGTGCCAGCATAAGACACGCCAATCAGCCCCAGCATTTT. The chain employs TRBV6-5 and TRBJ1-5; D unclear. V was clipped by 7 bases and J by 3 bases, with 10 bases between them. Germline CDR1 MNHEY, CDR2 SVGAGI. The length of the CDR3 is 13 residues.

This chain connects TRBV21-1 to TRBJ2-5; TRBD2, as called in the table, went unchecked against the DNA. TRBV21-1 is listed as a pseudogene. There are 20 residues in the CDR3. The CDR3 nucleotides are TGTGCCAGCAGCAAAGTGACGGGGCCTAGCGGGGGGATACGACAAGAGACCCAGTACTTC. Translated: CASSKVTGPSGGIRQETQYF.

This chain connects TRBV5-5 to TRBJ1-6; 8 nucleotides line up with TRBD1. Trimming at V came to 2 bases and at J to 7 bases, leaving 8 bases not matched to a gene. The length of the CDR3 is 16 residues. Germline V gene data show CDR1 as SGHKS and CDR2 as YYEKEE (reference sequence). CDR3 sequence (DNA): TGTGCCAGCAGCTTCCTTACAGGGGGGGCGAATTCACCCCTCCACTTT. It encodes CASSFLTGGANSPLHF.

This sequence joins TRBV6-5 and TRBJ2-5; 7 bases agree with TRBD2. Germline assignment: CDR1 MNHEY and CDR2 SVGAGI. Losses at the gene ends were 5 bases for V and 5 bases for J; bases not matched to a gene: 11. The CDR3 extends over 15 amino acids. This chain's CDR3 is CASSPLGGSGETQYF. The CDR3, as DNA: TGTGCCAGCAGTCCCCTCGGGGGGAGTGGTGAGACCCAGTACTTC.

The V call is TRBV2, the J call TRBJ1-4; D remains ambiguous. Trimming stripped 3 bases from V and 15 bases from J, with 17 bases between. CDR1 is SNHLY, CDR2 FYNNEI, per germline. This CDR3 is built from 13 residues. The CDR3 DNA is TGTGCCAGCAGTGAGCTTCCCGGGGAACCGGTGTTTTTT. Its translation is CASSELPGEPVFF.

This clone is a singleton in its sample. V usage is TRBV4-2 and J usage is TRBJ1-6; D is possibly TRBD1 (6 bases). This CDR3 spans 17 amino acids. Germline values: CDR1 LGHNA, CDR2 YNFKEQ. V lost 0 bases, J lost 8 bases, and 17 bases lay in between. In nucleotides, the CDR3 is TGTGCCAGCAGCCAAGAAGGGGGGGTGACAGAACATTCACCCCTCCACTTT. Residues: CASSQEGGVTEHSPLHF.

This sequence joins TRBV28 and TRBJ2-5; 8 nucleotides align to TRBD2. The CDR3 runs 15 residues. With V trimmed by 5 bases and J by 5 bases, 10 bases remained unmatched. The germline V gene encodes CDR1 MDHEN and CDR2 SYDVKM. Here the CDR3 reads CASSRSGSSEETQYF. CDR3 DNA sequence: TGTGCCAGCAGTCGGAGCGGGAGCAGTGAGGAGACCCAGTACTTC.

The chain links TRBV29-1 to TRBJ1-1; 9 nucleotides match TRBD1. Germline V gene sequence: CDR1 SQVTM, CDR2 ANQGSEA. V gave up 4 bases and J gave up 6 bases; unmatched junction bases: 6. This CDR3 is 13 amino acids long. As DNA, the CDR3 is TGCAGCGTTGTACAGGGGGCGCAGGCTGAAGCTTTCTTT. Its translation is CSVVQGAQAEAFF.

This sequence joins TRBV2 and TRBJ1-2, with 11 positions matching TRBD1. This CDR3 contains 15 residues. Trimming at V came to 3 bases and at J to 8 bases, leaving 8 bases not matched to a gene. Per the germline V gene, CDR1 is SNHLY and CDR2 is FYNNEI. This chain's CDR3 is CASSELGQGASGYTF. In nucleotides, the CDR3 is TGTGCCAGCAGTGAGCTAGGACAGGGGGCGAGCGGCTACACCTTC.

V and J are TRBV4-2 and TRBJ2-7, with TRBD1 as a possible D gene (5 bases). V dropped 5 bases and J dropped 1 base, with 9 bases sitting between them. Germline assignment: CDR1 LGHNA and CDR2 YNFKEQ. The CDR3 is made up of 13 amino acids. The CDR3 nucleotides are TGTGCCAGCAGCTCCCCAGGGTCCTACGAGCAGTACTTC. Its translation: CASSSPGSYEQYF.

The rearrangement links TRBV2 to TRBJ2-1; 7 nucleotides match TRBD2. In germline, CDR1 is SNHLY, CDR2 FYNNEI. Losses at the gene ends were 6 bases for V and 2 bases for J; bases not matched to a gene: 7. CDR3 length equals 15 residues. The CDR3 DNA is TGTGCCAGCAGGAAGAGCGGGGACCCCTACAATGAGCAGTTCTTC. Its protein product is CASRKSGDPYNEQFF.

J is TRBJ2-3 and V is TRBV7-3, with D perhaps matching TRBD2 (6 bases). Germline V gives CDR1 SGHTA, CDR2 FQGTGA. V dropped 4 bases and J dropped 1 base, with 9 bases sitting between them. The CDR3 length is 14 residues. CDR3 DNA: TGTGCCAGCAGCTCACTAGCTGGCACAGATACGCAGTATTTT. Translated, it gives CASSSLAGTDTQYF.

This chain joins TRBV9 and TRBJ1-2; D gene ambiguous. Germline V gene data show CDR1 as SGDLS and CDR2 as YYNGEE. This CDR3 comprises 14 residues. V was clipped by 0 bases and J by 9 bases, with 15 bases between them. CDR3 in DNA: TGTGCCAGCAGCGTAGACGGAGCTCCCATCCGCTACACCTTC. Protein sequence: CASSVDGAPIRYTF.

The chain has TRBV11-2 and TRBJ1-2; possible D gene TRBD1, 5 bases. The germline V gene has CDR1 SGHAT and CDR2 FQNNGV. The CDR3 sequence is 15 residues long. The germline V and J ends were trimmed by 5 bases and 4 bases, with 17 bases remaining between them. The CDR3: CASSGGEGPLYGYTF. In nucleotides, the CDR3 is TGTGCCAGCAGCGGGGGGGAGGGCCCACTCTATGGCTACACCTTC.

The chain has TRBV3-1 (or the pseudogene TRBV3-2) and TRBJ2-2; tentative D call: TRBD2 (5 bases). Germline V gene data show CDR1 as LGHDT and CDR2 as YNNKEL (reference sequence). The V end lost 11 bases, the J end lost 5 bases, and 15 bases lay between the germline ends. The CDR3 runs to 13 residues. The DNA of the CDR3 is TGTGCCTGCGAGAGGGTGGGGACCGGGGAGCTGTTTTTT. Encoded protein: CACERVGTGELFF.

This clone is a singleton in its sample. V gene TRBV28 combines with J gene TRBJ1-2, with D perhaps TRBD1 (6 bases). The CDR3 is made up of 12 amino acids. With 3 bases removed from V and 12 bases from J, the gap between germline ends came to 14 bases. The germline V gene has CDR1 MDHEN and CDR2 SYDVKM. The CDR3 loop reads CASSFSGALDTF. DNA for the CDR3: TGTGCCAGCAGTTTTTCAGGGGCATTGGACACCTTC.

This chain joins TRBV9 and TRBJ2-7; D not certain. The CDR3 length is 11 residues. CDR1 and CDR2 (germline): SGDLS, YYNGEE. Between the trimmed V and J ends, which lost 1 base and 5 bases, there was a span of 4 bases. The CDR3 is CASSVINEQYF. CDR3 in DNA: TGTGCCAGCAGCGTAATAAACGAGCAGTACTTC. Full variable domain (rest looked up from reference TRBV9 and TRBJ2-7): DSGVTQTPKHLITATGQRVTLRCSPRSGDLSVYWYQQSLDQGLQFLIQYYNGEERAKGNILERFSAQQFPDLHSELNLSSLELGDSALYFCASSVINEQYFGPGTRLTVT.

The chain joins TRBV25-1 to TRBJ1-1; D not certain. The CDR3 extends over 17 amino acids. Germline V lookup: CDR1 MGHDK, CDR2 SYGVNS. V was clipped by 5 bases and J by 4 bases, with 23 bases between them. CDR3: CASSNARGPGRGTEAFF. The CDR3 nucleotides read TGTGCCAGCAGTAACGCTAGAGGTCCAGGCCGGGGCACTGAAGCTTTCTTT.

The rearrangement joins TRBV6-5 to TRBJ1-2; 7 bases agree with TRBD1. The CDR3 runs 15 residues. Trimming took 7 bases from V and 4 from J; bases not matched to a gene: 12. The germline V gene encodes CDR1 MNHEY and CDR2 SVGAGI. CDR3 protein: CASKPVREGAYGYTF. The DNA of the CDR3 is TGTGCCAGCAAACCAGTTCGGGAGGGGGCCTATGGCTACACCTTC.

The chain has TRBV28 and TRBJ2-7, with 14 bases lining up with TRBD2. Germline values: CDR1 MDHEN, CDR2 SYDVKM. Unmatched junction bases numbered 13, after V lost 3 bases and J lost 3 bases. The CDR3 runs 19 residues. CDR3 sequence: CASSLPLGLAGDRGYEQYF. The CDR3, as DNA: TGTGCCAGCAGTTTGCCGCTGGGACTAGCGGGAGATCGGGGCTACGAGCAGTACTTC.

This clone was seen just once. A read error may produce the germline difference seen at one junction end. The chain joins TRBV25-1 to TRBJ1-2, with unresolved D. Germline V gene sequence: CDR1 MGHDK, CDR2 SYGVNS. This CDR3 comprises 14 residues. The CDR3 DNA follows: TGTGCCAGCACTGAAAATGGCGGGATTGGAGGCTACACCTTC. Translating it yields CASTENGGIGGYTF.

The rearrangement links TRBV3-1 (or the pseudogene TRBV3-2) to TRBJ2-1; 7 bases agree with TRBD2. V dropped 4 bases and J dropped 10; count of bases not matched to a gene: 13. Germline V gene lookup returns CDR1 LGHDT and CDR2 YNNKEL (reference sequence). The CDR3 sequence is 15 residues long. The CDR3 sequence: CASSPRGAGVEEQFF. CDR3 DNA: TGTGCCAGCAGCCCGCGCGGGGCGGGAGTGGAGGAGCAGTTCTTC.

This clone was seen just once. V is TRBV9 and J is TRBJ1-1; possible D gene TRBD1, 5 bases. Looked up from germline, CDR1 is SGDLS and CDR2 is YYNGEE. This CDR3 comprises 14 residues. V was clipped by 0 bases and J by 4 bases, with 10 bases between them. As DNA, the CDR3 is TGTGCCAGCAGCGTAGGGGGCGGTAGCACTGAAGCTTTCTTT. This sequence encodes CASSVGGGSTEAFF.

The genes are TRBV14 and TRBJ1-2; no clear D. Germline assignment: CDR1 SGHDN and CDR2 FVKESK. The ends were cut back, 4 bases at V and 3 bases at J, with 12 bases in the middle. The CDR3 extends over 14 amino acids. The CDR3 loop reads CASSLGSSDYGYTF. CDR3 nucleotide sequence: TGTGCCAGCAGCCTTGGGAGCTCTGACTATGGCTACACCTTC.